This T cell receptor (beta chain) came from a study of cytomegalovirus exposure and HLA in healthy donors (dated by TCRdb to the late 2010s). In terms of the full investigation: An earlier analysis of some 600 of the donors reported approximately 300 Gb of sequence data and around 110 million unique TCR beta sequences obtained from roughly 170 million T cells. The later analysis used no new phenotypic data to find candidate immune exposures, relying instead on TCR beta sequences and their occurrence across donors. HLA typing included class I and class II loci at four-digit resolution. A separate validation cohort of about 110 different subjects was used in addition to the 666-subject first cohort. A later analysis re-analyzed previously published TCR beta repertoires from roughly 690 donors and added high-resolution HLA genotyping to study TCR occurrence patterns. Every repertoire in the discovery cohort had been generated on one and the same sequencing platform. The number of typed donors differed by locus: about 620-630 for A, B, C, DRB1 and DQB1; some 500 for DQA1; 606 for DPA1; and about 450 for DPB1. To decide whether each TCR beta V gene segment behaved as functional or pseudogenic, an earlier analysis of fewer than 750 of the donors relied on high-throughput TCR beta sequencing. On average, roughly 250,000 unique TCR beta nucleotide sequences were sequenced per donor among about 400 genotyped donors of the cohort, with roughly 18% of those sequences being non-productive. A later genetic analysis took genome-wide SNP genotypes for about 65% of the 666 donors and used that subset as a discovery cohort. Donor age, sex, ethnicity and CMV serostatus were compiled alongside the repertoire data. The study aimed to test whether cataloging public T cell receptors could reveal signatures of past pathogen exposure. The genetic ancestry cluster associated with self-reported Caucasian donors included 70% to 85% of the roughly 410 genotyped donors. The study profiled the T cell repertoires of 500 to 800 subjects by immunosequencing and related them to cytomegalovirus serostatus. High-throughput TCR immunosequencing, statistical association of individual TCRs with disease status, and machine learning were combined to predict cytomegalovirus infection status. About 300 gigabases of sequencing data and around 88 million unique TCR sequences made up an early release that covered several hundred HLA-typed donors. Several DR-DQ haplotypes were treated as single units for association and clustering because of strong linkage in the cohort.

The CDR3 starts with the cysteine, ends with the phenylalanine, and has 16 residues. The retained sequence is limited to the CDR3, 48 bases, with the frame set at the first base. Relative to germline, V is 0 bases shorter and J is 1 base shorter, with 12 bases between their ends. The germline V gene gives CDR1 as MNHEY and CDR2 as SVGAGI. Overall results and qualifications from the work: A later genetic analysis reported fewer N-insertions in productive TCRs among donors in an Asian-associated ancestry cluster than the roughly 720-donor mean. The 87-base-pair reads could not distinguish some IMGT-functional V segments, including TRBV6-2 and TRBV6-3, so those segments were excluded. A further reported finding was that TCR beta sequences accurately predicted the HLA-A and HLA-B alleles for most subjects in the first cohort. The presence/absence analyses assumed that sequencing depth was roughly uniform across donors, and that assumption may not be true. In a later analysis, most CMV-associated TCR beta chains were found to appear HLA-restricted, with HLA associations seemingly driven largely by CMV exposure. Because HLA typing was unavailable for some donors at each locus, only the typed subset was used in association tests. A later genetic analysis associated a missense DCLRE1C variant with V-gene and J-gene trimming of TCR beta chains, and an independent cohort replicated the association. The study gave a list of around 170 TCR beta chains associated with cytomegalovirus. In a later analysis, several top co-occurrence clusters were reported to appear linked to parvovirus B19, influenza, CMV and Epstein-Barr virus. According to the authors, the approach could potentially be generalized to other disease states and immunological phenotypes. Because counts were too low, 15 or so rarely observed V segments, including chromosome 9 orphons, were excluded from the earlier analysis of several hundred of the donors. In a later analysis, TCR association rates were found to vary across HLA loci, with the most associated TCRs seen for DRB1 alleles and the fewest for HLA-C alleles. Specific HLA alleles were associated with 15,000 to 20,000 TCR beta sequences at a false discovery rate of 0.05 in a later analysis. Most TCR sequences were observed very rarely across donors, whereas some public TCRs were present in many individuals. Only TCR beta chains were sequenced in this cohort, and the absence of alpha or paired-chain data limited detectable features. Cytomegalovirus status was reported to be diagnosed by the classifier with high specificity and sensitivity in both the original and validation cohorts. A few of the identified cytomegalovirus-associated TCR beta chains were confirmed in vitro to be specific for cytomegalovirus antigens. The sequencing pipeline was judged likely to have produced a cluster of highly shared sequence variants as a technical artifact. Linkage disequilibrium might explain the correlated functional status among segregating V segments, but an unknown experimental factor could not be ruled out. For the cohort, immune exposure information was limited to CMV serostatus. Assigning TCR associations to individual alleles was difficult when HLA alleles, especially DR and DQ, strongly co-occurred. In a later analysis, HLA-associated TCR beta chains were found to be more clonally expanded and to have lower generation probabilities than equally common non-associated chains. In an earlier analysis of around 600 of the donors, most TCR beta V segments appeared in productive rearrangements about 87% or about 30% of the time, broadly matching IMGT annotations.

Library preparation was by the immunoSEQ multiplex PCR assay. For the multiplex PCR, a mixture combining 60 forward primers for TCR Vbeta segments and 13 reverse primers for TCR Jbeta segments was used. Amplification of the CDR3 region of rearranged TCR beta genes was performed with a multiplex PCR assay on genomic DNA. The Illumina HiSeq System was used to sequence the amplified TCR beta libraries as 87-base-pair reads. As for the original processing: A later analysis tallied roughly 76 million unique TCR beta chains across the 600 to 700 repertoires, and about 10 million of those chains were shared by two or more donors. Raw reads were error-corrected and collapsed into unique sequences with a nearest-neighbor algorithm that merged closely related sequences to remove PCR and sequencing errors. Alignment of CDR3 sequences to IMGT reference sequences was used to assign V, D and J gene segments. Each retained sequence needed at least a six-nucleotide match to both a V gene segment and a J gene segment. Rearrangements were called productive when the CDR3 lacked stop codons and stayed in frame with V and J; all others were non-productive. CDR3 was defined according to IMGT convention as the region running from the second conserved V-encoded cysteine to the conserved J-encoded phenylalanine. In an earlier analysis of around 540 of the donors, sequences lacking an unambiguous match to a single V gene segment were excluded. In an earlier analysis of some 590 of the donors, V segments were called functional above 56.7% productive rearrangements and were called segregating when the between-donor standard deviation exceeded 5%. To diagnose cytomegalovirus status from the catalog of TCR beta chain sequences, a statistical classification framework was built. In a later analysis, V and J genes were assigned by comparing TCR nucleotide sequences against IMGT/GENE-DB human TR gene sequences. The TCRdist pipeline was used in a later analysis to assign CDR3 sequences and most-parsimonious VDJ recombination scenarios. In a later analysis, each TCR beta chain was defined by its CDR3 amino acid sequence together with its V-gene family, and reads without a unique V-gene family were excluded. A later analysis removed 600 or so highly shared, low-generation-probability nucleotide sequences to deal with suspected cross-contamination and a sequencing artifact. In a later analysis, a clonal expansion index for each public chain was calculated from normalized within-repertoire ranks of inferred template counts. In a later analysis, generation probabilities were computed with a VDJ recombination model fitted to out-of-frame rearrangements, and the resulting probabilities were checked against IGoR. A later analysis scored TCR-TCR, TCR-HLA and TCR-CMV co-occurrence with hypergeometric tests, applying a repertoire-size bias correction to TCR pairs. A later analysis estimated false discovery rates by permuting HLA or CMV assignments 20 times. In a later analysis, co-occurring TCRs were grouped with DBSCAN, and TCRdist sequence similarity was added when clustering was performed within HLA-allele-positive subsets. Repertoires with fewer than 30,000 or more than 120,000 public chains were left out of co-occurrence clustering, as were five repertoires with anomalous nucleotide sharing. The source is immuneACCESS, and TCRdb retained only in-frame sequences with V and J called. Part of the clones is not carried over; for the studies checked, unresolved V genes explain less than half of this, and the remainder is unexplained. V, J and clone size are taken as reported in that table, and D and trimming were inferred from the DNA itself. The sample records about 150,000 clones, approximately 71% of which are singletons. Together, the top ten hold 2% of the sample.

In total, approximately 610 healthy bone marrow donors made up the cohort. Cohort members were all nominally healthy when sampled, although unrecorded immune exposures were likely present. The donor tested CMV seronegative, placing the donor among the roughly 350 seronegative members of the cohort. A peripheral blood sample was provided by each donor, and peripheral blood mononuclear cells were used for TCR beta sequencing. The Qiagen DNeasy Blood Extraction Kit was used to extract genomic DNA from the blood cell samples. Remarks on this clone: Its antigen is not yet known. Base qualities are not recorded, but no much larger clone differs from it by a single base.

This receptor was identified in a man aged 30-40 years in good health and CMV-seronegative. Sequencing was done on a sample of PBMCs. The sequence joins TRBV6-5 to TRBJ1-1; no D gene can be assigned with confidence. The nucleotides are TGTGCCAGCAGTTACTCTAACCTGGCCTCGAACACTGAAGCTTTCTTT. Translation gives CASSYSNLASNTEAFF.